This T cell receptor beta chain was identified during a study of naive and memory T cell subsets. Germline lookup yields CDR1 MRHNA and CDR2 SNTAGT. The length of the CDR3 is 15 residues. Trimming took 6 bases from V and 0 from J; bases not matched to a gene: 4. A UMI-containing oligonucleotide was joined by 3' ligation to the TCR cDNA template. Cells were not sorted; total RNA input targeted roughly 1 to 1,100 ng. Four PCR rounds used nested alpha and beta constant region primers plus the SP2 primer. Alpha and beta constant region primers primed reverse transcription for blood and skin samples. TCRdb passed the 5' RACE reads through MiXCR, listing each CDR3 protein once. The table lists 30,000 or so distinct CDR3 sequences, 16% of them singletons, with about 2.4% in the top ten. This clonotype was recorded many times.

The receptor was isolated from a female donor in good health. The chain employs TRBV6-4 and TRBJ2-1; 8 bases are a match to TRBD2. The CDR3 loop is CASSRGGSSYNEQFF. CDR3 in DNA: TGTGCCAGCAGCCGGGGGGGGAGCTCCTACAATGAGCAGTTCTTC.